This TCR beta chain was recovered during a study of T-cell reconstitution after alpha-beta-depleted transplantation in children. Study-level results: After transplant, at about two months, alpha-beta T cells were reportedly derived from several hundred expanded graft clones.

During its preparation, the TCRbeta library received unique molecular identifiers. TCRdb independently ran MiXCR on the PCR reads; one entry per CDR3 protein. The table shows about a million distinct CDR3 sequences, with roughly 29% occurring only once. Points on this clonotype: Antigen unknown.

Germline values: CDR1 MNHNS, CDR2 SASEGT. CDR3 length: 16 residues. Trimming took 5 bases from V and 4 from J; bases not matched to a gene: 8. This receptor was obtained from a boy in the first two years of life who had a stem cell transplant for SCID, so the T cells may come from the graft donor. The rearrangement uses TRBV6-1 and TRBJ2-2, with TRBD2 identical over 9 bases. This specimen consisted of PBMCs, mostly from graft donor cells, obtained 360 days after TCRalphabeta/CD19-depleted stem cell transplant. The CDR3 DNA sequence: TGTGCCAGCAGTCCGCGGGGGGGGCCCCTCACCGGGGAGCTGTTTTTT. It yields the protein CASSPRGGPLTGELFF.